A selection of T cell receptor beta chains follows, all from one sample in a study of chemoradiotherapy in HPV16-positive cancers. The repertoire was sequenced with immunoSEQ multiplex PCR; TCRdb's copy has only in-frame clones and lacks some. The sample carries about 11,000 clones, 75% recorded once. This specimen was taken from a patient who underwent chemoradiotherapy. Source of these receptors: a human donor with HPV-associated anogenital cancer. Each CDR3 is given with its conserved first and last residue. D genes are given only for firm matches. A row's size may be missing; if present it is once, few, many or a size class.

abundance	d_gene	v_gene	j_gene	CDR3aa	CDR3nt
NA	NA	TRBV5-1	TRBJ2-7	CASGNGGALYEQYF	TGCGCCAGCGGGAATGGGGGGGCGCTGTACGAGCAGTACTTC
NA	TRBD2	TRBV30	TRBJ2-1	CAWSRLGLAGDEQFF	TGTGCCTGGAGCCGCTTGGGACTAGCGGGAGATGAGCAGTTCTTC
NA	NA	TRBV19	TRBJ2-5	CASSQRWAETQYF	TGTGCCAGTAGCCAAAGGTGGGCTGAGACCCAGTACTTC
NA	TRBD1	TRBV9	TRBJ2-1	CASSAEQGAVEQFF	TGTGCCAGCAGTGCTGAACAGGGGGCGGTTGAGCAGTTCTTC
NA	TRBD2	TRBV4-3	TRBJ2-1	CASSRTSGITYNEQFF	TGCGCCAGCAGCCGCACTAGCGGGATAACCTACAATGAGCAGTTCTTC
NA	NA	TRBV4-3	TRBJ1-2	CASSQDGQLYGYTF	TGCGCCAGCAGCCAAGATGGACAGCTCTATGGCTACACCTTC
NA	NA	TRBV19	TRBJ2-7	CASSRSVMGYEQYF	TGTGCCAGTAGTAGGAGCGTCATGGGCTACGAGCAGTACTTC
NA	NA	TRBV19	TRBJ2-6	CASSIQISGANVLTF	TGTGCCAGTAGTATACAGATTTCTGGGGCCAACGTCCTGACTTTC
few	TRBD1	TRBV6-1	TRBJ1-5	CASSDGQGNQPQHF	TGTGCCAGCAGTGACGGACAGGGCAACCAGCCCCAGCATTTT
NA	NA	TRBV28	TRBJ2-1	CASTWGTFNYNEQFF	TGTGCCAGCACCTGGGGGACATTTAATTACAATGAGCAGTTCTTC
NA	NA	TRBV19	TRBJ1-2	CASSIADGYTF	TGTGCCAGTAGTATCGCAGATGGCTACACCTTC
NA	NA	TRBV28	TRBJ1-5	CASSPTGPGLNQPQHF	TGTGCCAGCAGTCCCACAGGACCGGGACTAAATCAGCCCCAGCATTTT
NA	TRBD1	TRBV5-1	TRBJ2-7	CASSTGQGAYEQYF	TGCGCCAGCAGCACCGGACAGGGGGCCTACGAGCAGTACTTC
NA	TRBD2	TRBV4-2	TRBJ2-3	CASSHPTSGRATTDTQYF	TGTGCCAGCAGCCACCCCACTAGCGGGAGGGCCACCACAGATACGCAGTATTTT
NA	NA	TRBV2	TRBJ2-3	CASSEGSDTQYF	TGTGCCAGCAGTGAAGGCTCAGATACGCAGTATTTT
NA	TRBD2	TRBV18	TRBJ2-1	CASSQNLAGGPVYNEQFF	TGTGCCAGCTCTCAAAACCTAGCGGGAGGGCCGGTGTACAATGAGCAGTTCTTC
NA	NA	TRBV4-2	TRBJ2-7	CASSQERNFNYEQYF	TGTGCCAGCAGCCAAGAAAGGAACTTTAACTACGAGCAGTACTTC
NA	TRBD2	TRBV30	TRBJ2-7	CAWSVIAGAHEQYF	TGTGCCTGGAGCGTTATAGCGGGAGCCCACGAGCAGTACTTC
few	NA	TRBV25-1	TRBJ1-5	CASSDLGFEPQHF	TGTGCCAGCAGTGATCTGGGCTTTGAGCCCCAGCATTTT
once	TRBD2	TRBV4-3	TRBJ2-2	CASSHDLAGGGTGELFF	TGCGCCAGCAGCCACGATCTAGCGGGAGGAGGAACCGGGGAGCTGTTTTTT
NA	NA	TRBV19	TRBJ2-1	CASSIFVGGYNEQFF	TGTGCCAGTAGTATATTTGTCGGAGGATACAATGAGCAGTTCTTC
NA	NA	TRBV27	TRBJ1-1	CASSTSVGEAFF	TGTGCCAGCAGTACCTCAGTAGGTGAAGCTTTCTTT
NA	TRBD2	TRBV5-1	TRBJ2-5	CASSPEGTSYETQYF	TGCGCCAGCAGCCCTGAGGGGACTAGCTATGAGACCCAGTACTTC
NA	NA	TRBV10-3	TRBJ1-1	CAISETGLGTEAFF	TGTGCCATCAGTGAGACAGGGTTAGGGACTGAAGCTTTCTTT
once	TRBD2	TRBV19	TRBJ2-3	CASSIPSGAWDTQYF	TGTGCCAGTAGTATTCCTAGCGGGGCTTGGGATACGCAGTATTTT
NA	TRBD1	TRBV6-5	TRBJ2-7	CASSYSSGGAYEQYF	TGTGCCAGCAGTTACTCGTCAGGGGGCGCATACGAGCAGTACTTC
NA	TRBD2	TRBV11-2	TRBJ2-1	CASSLDTIAGEQFF	TGTGCCAGCAGCCTAGACACCATAGCGGGTGAGCAGTTCTTC
NA	NA	TRBV25-1	TRBJ1-1	CASSETSAGTQTPEAFF	TGTGCCAGCAGTGAAACATCCGCCGGGACCCAGACCCCTGAAGCTTTCTTT
NA	NA	TRBV30	TRBJ1-4	CAWSETTRVEKLFF	TGTGCCTGGAGTGAAACAACTCGGGTAGAAAAACTGTTTTTT
NA	TRBD2	TRBV6-5	TRBJ2-1	CASSYLAGGSYNEQFF	TGTGCCAGCAGTTACCTAGCGGGAGGCTCCTACAATGAGCAGTTCTTC
NA	NA	TRBV20-1	TRBJ1-1	CSARAGTKFDF	TGCAGTGCTAGAGCCGGGACAAAGTTCGATTTT